The 27 T cell receptor beta chains reported below all come from one sample, sequenced in a study of blood T cell repertoires in COVID-19. The data were produced by immunoSEQ multiplex PCR, yet TCRdb's version contains in-frame clones alone and is incomplete. The sample has some 340,000 clones, about 89% seen once. Sequenced: PBMCs or T cells enriched from blood (not recorded which). The receptors stem from a woman aged 25 to 39 who had recovered from COVID-19.

The V and J genes are TRBV6-5 and TRBJ1-1; no definite D call. The CDR3 runs to 15 residues. Germline CDR1 MNHEY, CDR2 SVGAGI. The germline V and J ends were trimmed by 2 bases and 10 bases, with 20 bases remaining between them. The CDR3: CASSYSDGRRDGAFF. CDR3 DNA sequence: TGTGCCAGCAGTTACAGCGACGGACGACGGGATGGAGCTTTCTTT.

The rearrangement joins TRBV5-1 to TRBJ1-1; D unresolved. The germline CDR1 and CDR2 sequences are SGHRS and YFSETQ. The ends were cut back, 4 bases at V and 1 base at J, with 14 bases in the middle. The CDR3 contains 15 residues. Here the CDR3 DNA reads TGCGCCAGCAGCCCCCTCGGGAGGAGGAACACTGAAGCTTTCTTT. Amino acid sequence: CASSPLGRRNTEAFF.

The rearrangement uses TRBV25-1 and TRBJ2-7; D remains unclear. The ends were cut back, 3 bases at V and 3 bases at J, with 6 bases in the middle. The CDR3 runs 12 residues. The germline CDR1 and CDR2 sequences are MGHDK and SYGVNS. Written as DNA, the CDR3 is TGTGCCAGCAGTGACCTTCTCTACGAGCAGTACTTC. It yields the protein CASSDLLYEQYF.

The chain employs TRBV15 and TRBJ1-2; weak D call: TRBD1 (5 bases). This CDR3 contains 14 residues. Germline V gives CDR1 LNHNV, CDR2 YYDKDF (reference sequence). The V and J ends lost 0 bases and 7 bases respectively, with 12 bases between them. The CDR3 protein is CATSRDRQGLGYTF. CDR3 DNA sequence: TGTGCCACCAGCAGAGATCGGCAGGGACTTGGCTACACCTTC.

This sequence joins TRBV6-6 and TRBJ1-6; D unresolved. V lost 8 bases to trimming and J lost 10 bases, with 18 bases between them. Germline V lookup: CDR1 MNHNY, CDR2 SVGAGI (reference sequence). CDR3 size: 14 residues. CDR3 region: CASSTGYFGSPLHF. DNA of the CDR3: TGTGCCAGCTCCACGGGGTACTTCGGGTCACCCCTCCACTTT.

The chain recombines TRBV7-2 with TRBJ1-2; 9 positions match TRBD1. V was clipped by 5 bases and J by 8 bases; unmatched bases: 6. Per germline, CDR1 SGHTA and CDR2 FQGNSA. This CDR3 is 13 amino acids long. The CDR3: CASSRDRVQGYTF. The CDR3 DNA reads TGTGCCAGCAGCAGGGACAGGGTCCAGGGCTACACCTTC.

This clone occurred once. This CDR3 is CAIGTRGQDYGYTF. CDR3 bases: TGTGCCATCGGGACCAGGGGGCAAGACTATGGCTACACCTTC. V usage is TRBV10-3 and J usage is TRBJ1-2; 8 positions match TRBD1. Per germline, CDR1 ENHRY and CDR2 SYGVKD. V lost 8 bases to trimming and J lost 3 bases; unmatched junction nucleotides: 8. The CDR3 contains 14 residues.

This chain links TRBV10-3 with TRBJ2-1; 14 nucleotides agree with TRBD2. CDR1 ENHRY and CDR2 SYGVKD come from the germline V gene. V lost 2 bases and J lost 6; bases outside the gene matches: 6. CDR3 length: 17 residues. CDR3 DNA sequence: TGTGCCATCAGTGAGCTGGGGACTAGCGGGGGCCCCAATGAGCAGTTCTTC. It is translated as CAISELGTSGGPNEQFF.

The V and J genes are TRBV7-3 and TRBJ2-3; D gene unclear. Trimming took off 5 bases at V and 5 bases at J, with 8 bases between the two ends. This CDR3 is 12 amino acids long. Germline V CDR1 and CDR2: SGHTA, FQGTGA. CDR3 coding DNA: TGTGCCAGCAGCCGCTCGCGAGATACGCAGTATTTT. This codes for CASSRSRDTQYF.

V and J are TRBV10-3 and TRBJ1-2; 9 bases fit TRBD1. V trimming: 6 bases; J trimming: 8 bases; junction bases outside the gene matches: 7. Germline CDR1 ENHRY, CDR2 SYGVKD. The CDR3 loop spans 13 amino acids. Here the CDR3 reads CAISRDRAGGYTF. CDR3 nucleotide sequence: TGTGCCATCAGCCGGGACAGGGCCGGCGGCTACACCTTC.

This chain links TRBV9 with TRBJ1-2; TRBD1 matches at 10 bases. Germline loops: CDR1 SGDLS, CDR2 YYNGEE. The CDR3 covers 15 residues. Trimming at V came to 0 bases and at J to 8 bases, leaving 7 bases not matched to a gene. CDR3 DNA sequence: TGTGCCAGCAGCGTAGGAAAGGACAGGGGGTACGGCTACACCTTC. Translated: CASSVGKDRGYGYTF.

Comment on this clone: In the same sample, other DNA sequences code for this CDR3. V usage is TRBV29-1 and J usage is TRBJ1-2; the D gene is possibly TRBD1 (5 bases). With 3 bases removed from V and 6 bases from J, the gap between germline ends came to 8 bases. Per germline, CDR1 SQVTM and CDR2 ANQGSEA. This CDR3 region has 11 residues. The CDR3 region has the DNA TGCAGCGTTGACCCAGGGAATGGCTACACCTTC. Amino acids: CSVDPGNGYTF. Variable domain in full (rest from reference TRBV29-1 and TRBJ1-2): SAVISQKPSRDICQRGTSLTIQCQVDSQVTMMFWYRQQPGQSLTLIATANQGSEATYESGFVIDKFPISRPNLTFSTLTVSNMSPEDSSIYLCSVDPGNGYTFGSGTRLTVV.

The chain is built from TRBV30 and TRBJ1-5; D gene unclear. CDR3 size: 14 residues. The ends were cut back, 1 base at V and 6 bases at J, with 13 bases in the middle. Germline CDR1 GTSNPN, CDR2 SVGIG (reference sequence). The CDR3 here is CAWSGAGKGQPQHF. CDR3 bases: TGTGCCTGGAGTGGGGCAGGTAAAGGTCAGCCCCAGCATTTT.

The chain uses TRBV5-1 and TRBJ2-6, with D perhaps TRBD1 (6 bases). Germline V gene sequence: CDR1 SGHRS, CDR2 YFSETQ. The CDR3 loop spans 23 amino acids. The germline V and J ends were trimmed by 4 bases and 0 bases, with 32 bases remaining between them. The CDR3 protein is CASSRIRPWTVGDSNSGANVLTF. CDR3 in DNA: TGCGCCAGCAGCCGAATCAGACCGTGGACAGTGGGGGATTCCAACTCTGGGGCCAACGTCCTGACTTTC.

The chain has TRBV9 and TRBJ2-5; 10 bases line up with TRBD1. From germline, CDR1 is SGDLS and CDR2 YYNGEE. This CDR3 has 15 amino acids. V was pared by 0 bases and J by 5 bases, with 4 bases of the junction left unmatched. CDR3 sequence: CASSVGGQGSETQYF. CDR3 DNA: TGTGCCAGCAGCGTAGGGGGACAGGGGAGTGAGACCCAGTACTTC.

This clone was seen just once. This chain joins TRBV6-2 or TRBV6-3 and TRBJ2-3; TRBD2 matches 9 bases. The length of the CDR3 is 15 residues. CDR1 and CDR2 (germline): MNHEY, SVGEGT. J gave up 6 bases and V 2 bases, and 6 bases lay outside the gene matches. The CDR3 DNA is TGTGCCAGCAGTTACACAGCGGGGGGCGGGGATACGCAGTATTTT. It is translated as CASSYTAGGGDTQYF.

The chain recombines TRBV15 with TRBJ2-5, with 10 bases aligning to TRBD2. This CDR3 comprises 19 residues. Germline CDR1 is LNHNV and CDR2 is YYDKDF (reference sequence). Trimming cost V 5 bases and J 4 bases; bases outside gene matches: 19. CDR3 sequence (DNA): TGTGCCACCAGCCCTCCCAGAGGTCTAGCGGGGGCGACCAGAGAGACCCAGTACTTC. This gives the protein CATSPPRGLAGATRETQYF. Drawing the rest from reference TRBV15 and TRBJ2-5, the complete variable domain is DAMVIQNPRYQVTQFGKPVTLSCSQTLNHNVMYWYQQKSSQAPKLLFHYYDKDFNNEADTPDNFQSRRPNTSFCFLDIRSPGLGDTAMYLCATSPPRGLAGATRETQYFGPGTRLLVL.

The V call is TRBV4-1, the J call TRBJ1-4, with D hard to call. The length of the CDR3 is 15 residues. V lost 1 base to trimming and J lost 11 bases, with 17 bases between them. Per the germline V gene, CDR1 is MGHRA and CDR2 is YSYEKL. CDR3 coding DNA: TGCGCCAGCAGCCAAGGTAGCCGAAGTACGGGGAAACTGTTTTTT. Protein: CASSQGSRSTGKLFF.

There are a few counts of this clone. The chain carries TRBV11-3 and TRBJ1-2; a possible D gene is TRBD1 (6 bases). CDR1 and CDR2 (germline): SGHNT, YENEEA. This CDR3 has 13 residues. CDR3 nucleotide sequence: TGTCCCCAGTCGGGGGGGCACGACTATGGCTACACCTTC. This translates into CPQSGGHDYGYTF. Full variable domain (missing parts from reference TRBV11-3 and TRBJ1-2): EAGVVQSPRYKIIEKKQPVAFWCNPISGHNTLYWYLQNLGQGPELLIRYENEEAVDDSQLPKDRFSAERLKGVDSTLKIQPAELGDSAVYLCPQSGGHDYGYTFGSGTRLTVV.

A few counts support this clone. The chain links TRBV15 to TRBJ2-2; tentative D call: TRBD2 (6 bases). Germline CDR1 LNHNV, CDR2 YYDKDF (reference sequence). V lost 3 bases and J 2 bases, leaving 16 bases between the germline ends. This CDR3 has 17 residues. The DNA for the CDR3 is TGTGCCACCAGCAGGCTTATGACTAGTGAAAACACCGGGGAGCTGTTTTTT. Protein: CATSRLMTSENTGELFF.

CDR3 region: CASSLTGNYEQYF. The CDR3 nucleotides are TGTGCCAGCAGTTTAACAGGAAACTACGAGCAGTACTTC. V and J are TRBV28 and TRBJ2-7; TRBD1 is a possible D gene (5 bases). CDR3 length: 13 amino acids. Per the germline V gene, CDR1 is MDHEN and CDR2 is SYDVKM. Trimming left V 2 bases short and J 3 bases short, with 8 bases between.

The J gene is TRBJ2-1, the V gene TRBV11-2; TRBD2 matches 10 bases. Germline values: CDR1 SGHAT, CDR2 FQNNGV. CDR3 size: 15 residues. The junction had 7 bases not matched to a gene; V was cut back by 7 bases and J by 4 bases. The CDR3: CASIHHSGGYNEQFF. CDR3 bases: TGTGCCAGCATCCACCATAGCGGGGGGTACAATGAGCAGTTCTTC.

This chain uses TRBV29-1 with TRBJ1-4; D perhaps matches TRBD1 (6 bases). Germline assignment: CDR1 SQVTM and CDR2 ANQGSEA. The V and J ends lost 3 bases and 7 bases respectively, with 12 bases between them. The CDR3 runs 13 residues. The CDR3 DNA reads as TGCAGCGTTGAGGGGGCAGACAGTGAAAAACTGTTTTTT. Its protein is CSVEGADSEKLFF.

The V and J genes are TRBV15 and TRBJ1-6; 7 bases map to TRBD1. Germline V gene lookup returns CDR1 LNHNV and CDR2 YYDKDF (reference sequence). The CDR3 totals 17 residues. The J segment lost 10 bases and the V segment lost 1 base, leaving 13 bases of the junction unmatched. The CDR3 reads CATSRAATGSSNSPLHF. The CDR3 nucleotides read TGTGCCACCAGCAGAGCCGCGACAGGGTCCTCAAACTCACCCCTCCACTTT.

The chain recombines TRBV19 with TRBJ1-6; 9 bases align to TRBD1. The CDR3 length is 14 residues. CDR1 is LNHDA and CDR2 is SQIVND in the germline V gene (reference sequence). Losses at the gene ends were 5 bases for V and 8 bases for J; bases not matched to a gene: 4. CDR3 loop: CASSFWTGDSPLHF. The CDR3, as DNA: TGTGCCAGTAGTTTCTGGACAGGGGATTCACCCCTCCACTTT.

The table lists this clone with a count of one. The V gene is TRBV6-5, the J gene TRBJ1-4; TRBD1 agrees at 9 bases. CDR1 and CDR2 from the germline V gene are MNHEY and SVGAGI. V was clipped by 4 bases and J by 5 bases; unmatched bases: 5. CDR3 length: 15 residues. The chain's CDR3 is CASSSTGTGNEKLFF. The CDR3 nucleotides are TGTGCCAGCAGTTCGACCGGGACAGGGAATGAAAAACTGTTTTTT.

The chain combines TRBV19 with TRBJ1-5; tentatively, D is TRBD1 (5 bases). This CDR3 region has 14 residues. Deletions cut 6 bases from V and 4 bases from J, with 13 bases between. Germline V gene lookup returns CDR1 LNHDA and CDR2 SQIVND (reference sequence). The CDR3 nucleotides read TGTGCCAGTAGGACAGCTGACTGGAATCAGCCCCAGCATTTT. Translated: CASRTADWNQPQHF.